What follows are 10 T cell receptor beta chains derived from one specimen sequenced in a study of radiation and T cells in renal cell carcinoma. Stated time point: blood 2 weeks post-SBRT. As to treatment: 15 Gy SBRT to primary tumor, nephrectomy 4 weeks later. The table came from immunoSEQ multiplex PCR; TCRdb's copy has only in-frame clones and leaves some out. The sample records approximately 61,000 clones, just over 75% being singletons. This specimen consisted of blood, obtained from a patient whose treatment included radiotherapy and nephrectomy. All receptors come from a man between 60 and 70 years old with renal cell carcinoma.

The V and J genes are TRBV5-1 and TRBJ1-1, with unresolved D. This CDR3 is 15 amino acids long. Per the germline V gene, CDR1 is SGHRS and CDR2 is YFSETQ. Deletions cut 0 bases from V and 1 base from J, with 10 bases between. CDR3 region: CASSLEGGKNTEAFF. The CDR3 DNA follows: TGCGCCAGCAGCTTGGAGGGCGGGAAGAACACTGAAGCTTTCTTT.

The chain joins TRBV5-6 to TRBJ1-4; D is undetermined. Trimming left V 7 bases short and J 3 bases short, with 13 bases between. The CDR3 loop spans 14 amino acids. Germline assignment: CDR1 SGHDT and CDR2 YYEEEE. The CDR3 nucleotides are TGTGCCAGCGGAACAGCCATGGCTAATGAAAAACTGTTTTTT. Amino acid sequence: CASGTAMANEKLFF. Full variable domain (rest looked up from reference TRBV5-6 and TRBJ1-4): DAGVTQSPTHLIKTRGQQVTLRCSPKSGHDTVSWYQQALGQGPQFIFQYYEEEERQRGNFPDRFSGHQFPNYSSELNVNALLLGDSALYLCASGTAMANEKLFFGSGTQLSVL.

The V and J genes are TRBV18 and TRBJ2-7, with TRBD1 matching over 7 bases. The CDR3 is 14 residues long. V lost 4 bases, J lost 3 bases, and 6 bases stayed unmatched. Looked up from germline, CDR1 is KGHSH and CDR2 is LQKENI. The CDR3 nucleotides read TGTGCCAGCTCACTCGGGACAGAGAACTACGAGCAGTACGTC. It yields the protein CASSLGTENYEQYV.

This chain joins TRBV27 and TRBJ2-1, with 7 bases matching TRBD1. Germline V CDR1 and CDR2: MNHEY, SMNVEV (reference sequence). V lost 5 bases and J lost 1; bases outside the gene matches: 5. CDR3 length: 15 amino acids. As DNA, the CDR3 is TGTGCCAGCAGTGACAGGGTCGGTTCCTACAATGAGCAGTTCTTC. It codes for CASSDRVGSYNEQFF.

The rearrangement uses TRBV13 and TRBJ2-2, with 11 bases identical to TRBD1. There are 15 residues in the CDR3. V lost 6 bases, J lost 5 bases, and 5 bases stayed unmatched. CDR1 PRHDT and CDR2 FYEKMQ come from the germline V gene (reference sequence). The CDR3 loop is CASSGTGGITGELFF. CDR3 DNA: TGTGCCAGCAGTGGGACAGGGGGTATAACCGGGGAGCTGTTTTTT.

The chain recombines TRBV5-1 with TRBJ2-2; 7 nucleotides align to TRBD2. The CDR3 has 15 amino acids. J gave up 7 bases and V 0 bases, and 6 bases lay outside the gene matches. From germline, CDR1 is SGHRS and CDR2 YFSETQ. The CDR3 bases are TGCGCCAGCAGCTTGGAGGCGGGAGAAGGCGGGGAGCTGTTTTTT. Its protein product is CASSLEAGEGGELFF.

This chain connects TRBV10-3 to TRBJ1-2; tentatively, D is TRBD1 (5 bases). This CDR3 contains 14 residues. Germline V gene data show CDR1 as ENHRY and CDR2 as SYGVKD. Trimming left V 0 bases short and J 6 bases short, with 11 bases between. CDR3 amino acids: CAISESGRDDGYTF. CDR3 bases: TGTGCCATCAGTGAGTCGGGCAGGGACGATGGCTACACCTTC.

The rearrangement joins TRBV18 to TRBJ2-2, with D hard to call. CDR1 and CDR2 (germline): KGHSH, LQKENI. CDR3 size: 13 residues. Trimming stripped 3 bases from V and 6 bases from J, with 8 bases between. CDR3 sequence: CASSPGPAGELFF. In DNA, the CDR3 is TGTGCCAGCTCACCCGGTCCCGCCGGGGAGCTGTTTTTT.

The chain carries TRBV7-2 and TRBJ2-1, with 12 bases that match TRBD2. Germline CDR1 and CDR2: SGHTA and FQGNSA. The trim removed 5 bases at V and 7 bases at J, leaving 12 bases unmatched. The CDR3 loop spans 17 amino acids. CDR3 nucleotide sequence: TGTGCCAGCAGCCCCGATCTAGCGGGAGGGCGGCGGAATGAGCAGTTCTTC. Protein sequence: CASSPDLAGGRRNEQFF. Drawing the rest from reference TRBV7-2 and TRBJ2-1, the complete variable domain is GAGVSQSPSNKVTEKGKDVELRCDPISGHTALYWYRQSLGQGLEFLIYFQGNSAPDKSGLPSDRFSAERTGGSVSTLTIQRTQQEDSAVYLCASSPDLAGGRRNEQFFGPGTRLTVL.

V and J are TRBV5-1 and TRBJ1-1; D gene unclear. The CDR3 is 13 amino acids. With 0 bases removed from V and 8 bases from J, the gap between germline ends came to 11 bases. Germline CDR1 is SGHRS and CDR2 is YFSETQ. DNA of the CDR3: TGCGCCAGCAGCTTGGGTCAGGCAGCAGAAGCTTTCTTT. It is translated as CASSLGQAAEAFF.